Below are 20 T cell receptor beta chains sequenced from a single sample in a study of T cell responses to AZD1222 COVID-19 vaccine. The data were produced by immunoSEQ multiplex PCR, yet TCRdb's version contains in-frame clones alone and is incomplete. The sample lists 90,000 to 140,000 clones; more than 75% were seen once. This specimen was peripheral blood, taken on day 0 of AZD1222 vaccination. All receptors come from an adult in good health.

The CDR3 DNA reads TGTGCCAGCAGCCCCTGGGCCCGGGACAGTCGGGCTGGGGCCAACGTCCTGACTTTC. Its protein product is CASSPWARDSRAGANVLTF. V usage is TRBV16 and J usage is TRBJ2-6; 7 positions agree with TRBD1. The CDR3 has 19 residues. Germline V gene lookup returns CDR1 KGHSY and CDR2 FQNENV. J lost 2 bases, V lost 4 bases, and 14 bases had no gene match.

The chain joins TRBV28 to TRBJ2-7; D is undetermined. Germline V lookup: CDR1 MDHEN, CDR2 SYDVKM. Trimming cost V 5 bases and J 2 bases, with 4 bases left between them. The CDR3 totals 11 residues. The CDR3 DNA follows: TGTGCCAGCAGTGCCGCCTACGAGCAGTACTTC. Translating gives CASSAAYEQYF.

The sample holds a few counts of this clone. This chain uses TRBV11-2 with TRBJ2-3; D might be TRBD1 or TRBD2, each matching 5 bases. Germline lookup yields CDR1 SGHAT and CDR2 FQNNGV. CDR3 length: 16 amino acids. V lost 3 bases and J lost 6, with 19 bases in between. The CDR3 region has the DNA TGTGCCAGCAGCTTGAAGCCGAGGGGACGATACGATACGCAGTATTTT. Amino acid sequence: CASSLKPRGRYDTQYF.

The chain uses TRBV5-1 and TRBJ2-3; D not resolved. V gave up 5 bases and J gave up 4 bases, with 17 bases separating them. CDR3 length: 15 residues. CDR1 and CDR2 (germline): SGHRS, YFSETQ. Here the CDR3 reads CASSLGSVGADTQYF. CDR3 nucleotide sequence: TGCGCCAGCAGTTTAGGTTCGGTTGGGGCAGATACGCAGTATTTT.

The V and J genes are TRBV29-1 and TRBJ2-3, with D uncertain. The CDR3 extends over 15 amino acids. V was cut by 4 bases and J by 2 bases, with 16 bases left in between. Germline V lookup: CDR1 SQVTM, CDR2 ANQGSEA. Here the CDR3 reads CSVGSWAADTDTQYF. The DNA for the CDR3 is TGCAGCGTTGGATCCTGGGCTGCAGACACAGATACGCAGTATTTT.

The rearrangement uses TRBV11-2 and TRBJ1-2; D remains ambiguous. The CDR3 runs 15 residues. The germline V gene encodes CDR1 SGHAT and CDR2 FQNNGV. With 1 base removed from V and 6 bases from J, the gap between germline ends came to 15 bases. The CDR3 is CASSLGQASGHGYTF. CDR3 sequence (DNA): TGTGCCAGCAGCTTAGGCCAGGCATCCGGACATGGCTACACCTTC.

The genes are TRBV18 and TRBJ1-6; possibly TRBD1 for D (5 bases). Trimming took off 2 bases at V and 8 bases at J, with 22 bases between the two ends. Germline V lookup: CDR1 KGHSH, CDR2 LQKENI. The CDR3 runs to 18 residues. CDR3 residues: CASSPLGPPAFLDSPLHF. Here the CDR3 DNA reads TGTGCCAGCTCACCATTGGGACCCCCCGCTTTCCTTGATTCACCCCTCCACTTT.

In DNA form, the CDR3 reads TGTGCCAGCAGCTTTGACAGTAATCAGCCCCAGCATTTT. Its protein is CASSFDSNQPQHF. The chain combines TRBV7-9 with TRBJ1-5; a weak D match, TRBD1 (5 bases). CDR1 is SEHNR and CDR2 is FQNEAQ in the germline V gene (reference sequence). This CDR3 has 13 amino acids. V dropped 3 bases and J dropped 4 bases, with 7 bases sitting between them.

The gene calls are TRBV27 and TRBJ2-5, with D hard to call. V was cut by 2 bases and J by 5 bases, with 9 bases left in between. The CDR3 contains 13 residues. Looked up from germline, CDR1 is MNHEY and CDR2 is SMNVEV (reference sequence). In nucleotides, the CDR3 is TGTGCCAGCAGTTTACTTCTGGGTGAGACCCAGTACTTC. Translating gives CASSLLLGETQYF.

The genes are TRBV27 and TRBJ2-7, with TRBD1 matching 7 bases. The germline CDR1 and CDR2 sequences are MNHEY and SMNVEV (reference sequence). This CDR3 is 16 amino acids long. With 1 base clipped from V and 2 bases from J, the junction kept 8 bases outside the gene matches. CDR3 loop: CASSLYTGTATYEQYF. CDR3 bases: TGTGCCAGCAGTTTATACACCGGGACAGCCACCTACGAGCAGTACTTC.

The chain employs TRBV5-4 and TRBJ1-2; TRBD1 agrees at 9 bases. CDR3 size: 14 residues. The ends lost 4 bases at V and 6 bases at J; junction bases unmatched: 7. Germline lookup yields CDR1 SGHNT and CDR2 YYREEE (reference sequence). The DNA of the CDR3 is TGTGCCAGCAGCACGGGACAGGGAATTAATGGCTACACCTTC. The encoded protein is CASSTGQGINGYTF.

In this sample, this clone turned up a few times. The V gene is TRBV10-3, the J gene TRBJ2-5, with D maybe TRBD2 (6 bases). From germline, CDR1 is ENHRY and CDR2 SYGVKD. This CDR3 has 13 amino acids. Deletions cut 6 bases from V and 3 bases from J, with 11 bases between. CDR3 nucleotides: TGTGCCATCAGCGCCACTAGCAAAGAGACCCAGTACTTC. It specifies CAISATSKETQYF.

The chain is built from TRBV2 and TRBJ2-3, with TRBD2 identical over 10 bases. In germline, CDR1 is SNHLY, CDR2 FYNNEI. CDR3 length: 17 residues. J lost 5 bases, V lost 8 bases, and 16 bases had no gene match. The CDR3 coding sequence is TGTGCCAGCTCGACCCCTAGCGGGAGTAGGGAGAGAGATACGCAGTATTTT. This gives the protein CASSTPSGSRERDTQYF.

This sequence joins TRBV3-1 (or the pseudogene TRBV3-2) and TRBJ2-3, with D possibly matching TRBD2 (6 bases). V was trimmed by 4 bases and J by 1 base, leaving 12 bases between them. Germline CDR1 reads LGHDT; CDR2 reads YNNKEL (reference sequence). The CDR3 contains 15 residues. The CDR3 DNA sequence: TGTGCCAGCAGCCCAGGTTGGGGGGGCACAGATACGCAGTATTTT. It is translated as CASSPGWGGTDTQYF.

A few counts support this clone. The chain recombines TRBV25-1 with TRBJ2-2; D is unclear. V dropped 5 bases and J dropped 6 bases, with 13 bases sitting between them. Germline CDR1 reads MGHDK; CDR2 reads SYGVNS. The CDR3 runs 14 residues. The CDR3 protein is CASSSLQAAGELFF. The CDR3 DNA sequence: TGTGCCAGCAGTAGCCTCCAGGCGGCCGGGGAGCTGTTTTTT.

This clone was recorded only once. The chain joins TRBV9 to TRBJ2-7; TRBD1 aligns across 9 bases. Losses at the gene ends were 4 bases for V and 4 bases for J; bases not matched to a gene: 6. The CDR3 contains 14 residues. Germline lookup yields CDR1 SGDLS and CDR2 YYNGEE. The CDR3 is CASSPGTGWYEQYF. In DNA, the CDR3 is TGTGCCAGCAGCCCAGGGACAGGGTGGTACGAGCAGTACTTC.

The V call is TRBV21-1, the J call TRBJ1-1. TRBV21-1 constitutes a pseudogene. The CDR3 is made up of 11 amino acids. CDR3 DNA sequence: TGTGCCAGCACCCCTGGAACTGAAGCTTTCTTT. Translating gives CASTPGTEAFF.

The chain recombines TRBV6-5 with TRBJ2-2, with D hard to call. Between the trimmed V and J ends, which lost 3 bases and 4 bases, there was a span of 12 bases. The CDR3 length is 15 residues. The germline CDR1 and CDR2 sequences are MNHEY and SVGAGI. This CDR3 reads CASSYREPITGELFF. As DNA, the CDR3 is TGTGCCAGCAGTTATAGGGAACCGATCACCGGGGAGCTGTTTTTT.

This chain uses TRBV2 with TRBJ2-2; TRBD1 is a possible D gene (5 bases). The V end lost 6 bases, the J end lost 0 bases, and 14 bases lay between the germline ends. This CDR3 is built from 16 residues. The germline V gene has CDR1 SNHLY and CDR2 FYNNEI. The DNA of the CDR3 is TGTGCCAGCAGCAGGGATCCTCAGGCGAACACCGGGGAGCTGTTTTTT. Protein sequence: CASSRDPQANTGELFF.

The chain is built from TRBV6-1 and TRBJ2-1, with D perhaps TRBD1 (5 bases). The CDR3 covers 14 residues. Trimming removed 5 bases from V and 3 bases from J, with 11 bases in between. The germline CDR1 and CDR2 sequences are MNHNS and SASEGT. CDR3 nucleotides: TGTGCCAGCAGTTGGGGCCCGGTCTACAATGAGCAGTTCTTC. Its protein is CASSWGPVYNEQFF.